Presented here are 32 T cell receptor beta chains from one specimen sequenced in a study of T cells in Graves' hyperthyroidism and ophthalmopathy. Amplification yielded TCR beta CDR3 regions, with RNA transcripts as the source. When the TCR CDR3 underwent first-round RT-PCR, the HTBI primer set was used. TCRdb processed the multiplex PCR reads anew with MiXCR; each CDR3 protein has one entry. The sample includes roughly 750,000 distinct CDR3 sequences, 15% to 20% seen only once; the top ten take around 8%. The sequenced sample consisted of blood. These receptors originate from a man between 18 and 29 years old with Graves' hyperthyroidism.

The table lists this clonotype with many counts. The rearrangement uses TRBV15 and TRBJ2-7; no clear D. The CDR3 is made up of 15 amino acids. Trimming pared 0 bases from V and 0 bases from J, leaving 9 bases between. Germline loops: CDR1 LNHNV, CDR2 YYDKDF (reference sequence). The CDR3 bases are TGTGCCACCAGCAGAGATCATGGCAGCTCCTACGAGCAGTACTTC. The encoded protein is CATSRDHGSSYEQYF.

V usage is TRBV11-2 and J usage is TRBJ1-5, with no clear D. Germline V gene lookup returns CDR1 SGHAT and CDR2 FQNNGV. CDR3 length: 14 amino acids. The V end was cut by 6 bases, the J end by 1 base, with 10 bases between. The CDR3 coding sequence is TGTGCCAGCAGTCCTCATGGGAGCAATCAGCCCCAGCATTTT. Protein product: CASSPHGSNQPQHF.

This chain joins TRBV9 and TRBJ2-7, with no clear D. This CDR3 region has 14 residues. Germline V CDR1 and CDR2: SGDLS, YYNGEE. V shed 3 bases and J shed 2 bases, with 12 bases lying between them. CDR3 sequence (DNA): TGTGCCAGCAGCGCGCGCGAAGGTCCCTACGAGCAGTACTTC. Amino acid sequence: CASSAREGPYEQYF.

This rearrangement joins TRBV20-1 to TRBJ1-2; 7 nucleotides agree with TRBD1. Germline V gene lookup returns CDR1 DFQATT and CDR2 SNEGSKA (reference sequence). CDR3 length equals 13 residues. Losses at the gene ends were 3 bases for V and 6 bases for J; bases not matched to a gene: 7. The CDR3: CSASLTGSDGYTF. The CDR3 coding sequence is TGCAGTGCTAGCTTGACAGGGTCTGATGGCTACACCTTC.

The chain joins TRBV20-1 to TRBJ2-3; TRBD1 matches at 7 bases. Germline loops: CDR1 DFQATT, CDR2 SNEGSKA (reference sequence). This CDR3 is built from 13 residues. The V gene end was trimmed by 6 bases and the J gene end by 5 bases; junction bases not matched to a gene: 8. The CDR3 sequence: CSAAPGGVDTQYF. For the CDR3, the DNA is TGCAGTGCAGCCCCAGGGGGTGTAGATACGCAGTATTTT.

This clonotype was seen repeatedly, ten times or more. CDR3 in amino acids: CAISGVSGANVLTF. CDR3 sequence (DNA): TGTGCCATCAGTGGAGTATCTGGGGCCAACGTCCTGACTTTC. V and J are TRBV10-3 and TRBJ2-6; no firm D call. Per the germline V gene, CDR1 is ENHRY and CDR2 is SYGVKD. V dropped 4 bases and J dropped 1 base, with 5 bases sitting between them. There are 14 residues in the CDR3.

This clonotype was observed a few times. The V call is TRBV10-3, the J call TRBJ2-5; 9 bases agree with TRBD1. Germline CDR1 and CDR2: ENHRY and SYGVKD. The CDR3 sequence is 15 residues long. The J segment lost 3 bases and the V segment lost 4 bases, leaving 6 bases of the junction unmatched. CDR3 region: CAISGVGDREETQYF. CDR3 coding DNA: TGTGCCATCAGTGGGGTCGGGGACAGGGAAGAGACCCAGTACTTC.

This clonotype was found many times. The chain links TRBV11-2 to TRBJ2-5; possibly TRBD1 or TRBD2 for D (5 bases each). Germline CDR1 and CDR2: SGHAT and FQNNGV. Trimming removed 3 bases from V and 4 bases from J, with 12 bases in between. The CDR3 has 14 residues. This CDR3 reads CASSLGFGGETQYF. The CDR3 coding sequence is TGTGCCAGCAGCTTGGGATTTGGGGGAGAGACCCAGTACTTC.

Only a few counts were recorded for this clonotype. The chain is built from TRBV6-1 and TRBJ2-7, with D possibly being TRBD2 (5 bases). The CDR3 is made up of 13 amino acids. Germline-derived CDR1 and CDR2 are MNHNS and SASEGT. Trimming removed 3 bases from V and 3 bases from J, with 9 bases in between. This chain's CDR3 is CASSERENYEQYF. The CDR3 region has the DNA TGTGCCAGCAGTGAGAGGGAGAACTACGAGCAGTACTTC.

In this sample, this clonotype turned up many times. The CDR3 coding sequence is TGTGCCAGCAGTTTGCCCAGGGGGCTTGGCTACACCTTC. It codes for CASSLPRGLGYTF. V and J are TRBV28 and TRBJ1-2, with TRBD1 identical over 8 bases. The CDR3 spans 13 residues. CDR1 MDHEN and CDR2 SYDVKM come from the germline V gene. The V segment lost 3 bases and the J segment 7 bases; nucleotides outside the gene matches: 4.

This clonotype was detected many times. CDR3 in amino acids: CASSPIGTGELFF. The DNA for the CDR3 is TGTGCCAGCAGCCCCATAGGCACCGGGGAGCTGTTTTTT. The V gene is TRBV2, the J gene TRBJ2-2; D is ambiguous. The CDR3 length is 13 residues. Looked up from germline, CDR1 is SNHLY and CDR2 is FYNNEI. With 6 bases removed from V and 4 bases from J, the gap between germline ends came to 9 bases.

With regard to this clonotype: This may be a read error: a much more frequent sequence differs by one nucleotide. The V call is TRBV11-3, the J call TRBJ1-2; TRBD1 matches 9 bases. CDR1 and CDR2 from the germline V gene are SGHNT and YENEEA. The CDR3 length is 13 residues. The CDR3 sequence: CVSITWTGDGYTF. The CDR3 nucleotides are TGTGTCAGCATCACCTGGACAGGGGATGGCTACACCTTC. Complete variable domain (other parts from reference TRBV11-3 and TRBJ1-2): EAGVVQSPRYKIIEKKQPVAFWCNPISGHNTLYWYLQNLGQGPELLIRYENEEAVDDSQLPKDRFSAERLKGVDSTLKIQPAELGDSAVYLCVSITWTGDGYTFGSGTRLTVV.

This clonotype was counted a few times. The chain employs TRBV24-1 and TRBJ2-1, with D perhaps matching TRBD1 or TRBD2 (5 bases each). The CDR3 totals 18 residues. The V end was cut by 2 bases, the J end by 0 bases, with 16 bases between. Germline values: CDR1 KGHDR, CDR2 SFDVKD. The chain's CDR3 is CATSDSGTVKSSYNEQFF. CDR3 DNA: TGTGCCACCAGTGATTCCGGGACGGTAAAGAGCTCCTACAATGAGCAGTTCTTC.

The CDR3 protein is CSARLGSSNQPQHF. Written as DNA, the CDR3 is TGCAGTGCTAGACTGGGCAGTAGCAATCAGCCCCAGCATTTT. The chain recombines TRBV20-1 with TRBJ1-5; D is unclear. The CDR3 extends over 14 amino acids. From germline, CDR1 is DFQATT and CDR2 SNEGSKA (reference sequence). Between the trimmed V and J ends, which lost 2 bases and 0 bases, there was a span of 8 bases.

This clonotype was seen at least ten times. This rearrangement joins TRBV5-1 to TRBJ1-5; no definite D call. The V end was cut by 1 base, the J end by 7 bases, with 12 bases between. The CDR3 spans 14 residues. From germline, CDR1 is SGHRS and CDR2 YFSETQ. The DNA for the CDR3 is TGCGCCAGCAGCTTGTCTGGGCGAGACCAGCCCCAGCATTTT. Protein product: CASSLSGRDQPQHF.

The J gene is TRBJ2-3, the V gene TRBV11-2; D possibly uses TRBD1 or TRBD2 (5 bases each). Trimming took 5 bases from V and 7 from J, leaving 10 bases between them. Per germline, CDR1 SGHAT and CDR2 FQNNGV. The CDR3 has 12 residues. CDR3 region: CASSLWGYTQYF. Written as DNA, the CDR3 is TGTGCCAGCAGCCTATGGGGGTATACGCAGTATTTT.

The sample holds many counts of this clonotype. This chain uses TRBV20-1 with TRBJ2-7, with D possibly TRBD2 on 6 matching bases. V dropped 4 bases and J dropped 3 bases, with 19 bases sitting between them. The CDR3 covers 15 residues. The germline V gene encodes CDR1 DFQATT and CDR2 SNEGSKA (reference sequence). This CDR3 is CSAIGRREDVYEQYF. In DNA form, the CDR3 reads TGCAGTGCTATCGGTCGGCGGGAAGACGTCTACGAGCAGTACTTC.

This chain links TRBV5-5 with TRBJ1-2; D gene uncertain. Trimming removed 2 bases from V and 2 bases from J, with 7 bases in between. The CDR3 consists of 13 residues. Germline CDR1 SGHKS, CDR2 YYEKEE (reference sequence). The CDR3 region is CASSFLGNYGYTF. CDR3 nucleotides: TGTGCCAGCAGCTTTCTCGGAAACTATGGCTACACCTTC.

In its sample, this clonotype was seen many times. The genes are TRBV7-2 and TRBJ2-7, with 10 bases fitting TRBD1. The J segment lost 4 bases and the V segment lost 5 bases, leaving 8 bases of the junction unmatched. Per germline, CDR1 SGHTA and CDR2 FQGNSA. There are 15 residues in the CDR3. The CDR3 protein is CASSASGTGAYEQYF. The CDR3 region has the DNA TGTGCCAGCAGCGCATCCGGGACAGGGGCTTACGAGCAGTACTTC.

The CDR3 is CASSPTANQPQHF. CDR3 in DNA: TGTGCCAGCAGTCCAACTGCAAATCAGCCCCAGCATTTT. This rearrangement joins TRBV6-4 to TRBJ1-5; D ambiguous. The CDR3 is 13 amino acids. The germline CDR1 and CDR2 sequences are MRHNA and SNTAGT. The ends were cut back, 5 bases at V and 4 bases at J, with 9 bases in the middle.

In this sample, this clonotype turned up many times. The rearrangement joins TRBV12-3 or TRBV12-4 to TRBJ2-7; TRBD1 might be the D (5 bases). The ends were cut back, 2 bases at V and 2 bases at J, with 13 bases in the middle. This CDR3 has 15 residues. In nucleotides, the CDR3 is TGTGCCAGCAGTTTACAGGGTAAGGGTCCCTACGAGCAGTACTTC. As protein: CASSLQGKGPYEQYF.

This clonotype was counted a few times. This rearrangement joins TRBV12-5 to TRBJ2-7; perhaps D is TRBD1 or TRBD2 (6 bases each). Looked up from germline, CDR1 is LGHNT and CDR2 is FRNRAP. This CDR3 is 14 amino acids long. V shed 4 bases and J shed 3 bases, with 13 bases lying between them. The CDR3 DNA reads TGTGCTAGTGGTTGGGGGGCTTTTGGCTACGAGCAGTACTTC. Amino acid sequence: CASGWGAFGYEQYF.

This clonotype turned up a few times. This sequence joins TRBV7-2 and TRBJ2-2; D unresolved. The germline V gene has CDR1 SGHTA and CDR2 FQGNSA. The V end was cut by 1 base, the J end by 2 bases, with 8 bases between. This CDR3 has 15 amino acids. The CDR3 here is CASSLVGSNTGELFF. Here the CDR3 DNA reads TGTGCCAGCAGCTTAGTAGGTTCCAACACCGGGGAGCTGTTTTTT.

This clonotype was seen many times. The gene calls are TRBV28 and TRBJ1-2; perhaps TRBD1 as D (5 bases). The CDR3 is 12 amino acids. CDR1 MDHEN and CDR2 SYDVKM come from the germline V gene. V was clipped by 4 bases and J by 4 bases, with 7 bases between them. CDR3 region: CASSSTVYGYTF. CDR3 DNA: TGTGCCAGCAGTTCGACAGTCTATGGCTACACCTTC.

This clonotype has a count of ten or more. This chain links TRBV7-3 with TRBJ2-1; D is unresolved. V was trimmed by 4 bases and J by 4 bases, leaving 11 bases between them. The germline gives CDR1 SGHTA, CDR2 FQGTGA. This CDR3 comprises 14 residues. Here the CDR3 DNA reads TGTGCCAGCAGCTCCGACTCCGCGTACAATGAGCAGTTCTTC. Protein sequence: CASSSDSAYNEQFF.

The rearrangement joins TRBV9 to TRBJ1-4; 7 positions match TRBD1. CDR1 and CDR2 (germline): SGDLS, YYNGEE. This CDR3 region has 15 residues. The junction had 8 bases not matched to a gene; V was cut back by 4 bases and J by 5 bases. This chain's CDR3 is CASSPRQGRNEKLFF. The CDR3, as DNA: TGTGCCAGCAGCCCCCGACAGGGCCGAAATGAAAAACTGTTTTTT.

This clonotype was found a few times. J is TRBJ2-1 and V is TRBV28, with no clear D. The ends were cut back, 1 base at V and 0 bases at J, with 10 bases in the middle. Germline assignment: CDR1 MDHEN and CDR2 SYDVKM. The CDR3 is made up of 16 amino acids. The CDR3 bases are TGTGCCAGCAGTTTATCCCAGTTAAGCTCCTACAATGAGCAGTTCTTC. The encoded protein is CASSLSQLSSYNEQFF.

The CDR3 loop is CASSPAGSSSYEQYF. The CDR3 DNA reads TGTGCCAGCTCGCCCGCGGGAAGCAGCTCCTACGAGCAGTACTTC. The chain recombines TRBV18 with TRBJ2-7; D may be TRBD2 (6 bases). Germline-derived CDR1 and CDR2 are KGHSH and LQKENI. Trimming removed 6 bases from V and 0 bases from J, with 15 bases in between. CDR3 size: 15 residues.

The DNA of the CDR3 is TGTGCCAGCAGTGAAACAGCAGGGATCGGGGAGACCCAGTACTTC. It is translated as CASSETAGIGETQYF. This chain links TRBV2 with TRBJ2-5, with D possibly being TRBD1 (5 bases). The CDR3 consists of 15 residues. V was shortened by 2 bases and J by 5 bases, with 15 bases between the two germline ends. Germline lookup yields CDR1 SNHLY and CDR2 FYNNEI.

The rearrangement uses TRBV27 and TRBJ2-1; D is unresolved. Per germline, CDR1 MNHEY and CDR2 SMNVEV (reference sequence). The CDR3 has 13 amino acids. V lost 6 bases and J lost 7, with 13 bases in between. CDR3 in DNA: TGTGCCAGCAGGCCCGTAGGGTGGAATGAGCAGTTCTTC. It translates to CASRPVGWNEQFF.

J is TRBJ1-2 and V is TRBV7-8; D is unclear. The germline V gene encodes CDR1 SGHVS and CDR2 FQNEAQ. The CDR3 has 14 residues. Trimming stripped 8 bases from V and 5 bases from J, with 18 bases between. CDR3 sequence reads: CASSPSEVQYGYTF. CDR3 coding DNA: TGTGCCAGCTCCCCTTCCGAGGTTCAATATGGCTACACCTTC.

This clonotype was counted ten times or more. The gene calls are TRBV12-3 or TRBV12-4 and TRBJ1-5; D gene ambiguous. V gave up 6 bases and J gave up 0 bases, with 12 bases separating them. The CDR3 is 15 residues long. Here the CDR3 reads CASSRVGHSNQPQHF. CDR3 in DNA: TGTGCCAGCAGCCGGGTGGGCCATAGCAATCAGCCCCAGCATTTT.